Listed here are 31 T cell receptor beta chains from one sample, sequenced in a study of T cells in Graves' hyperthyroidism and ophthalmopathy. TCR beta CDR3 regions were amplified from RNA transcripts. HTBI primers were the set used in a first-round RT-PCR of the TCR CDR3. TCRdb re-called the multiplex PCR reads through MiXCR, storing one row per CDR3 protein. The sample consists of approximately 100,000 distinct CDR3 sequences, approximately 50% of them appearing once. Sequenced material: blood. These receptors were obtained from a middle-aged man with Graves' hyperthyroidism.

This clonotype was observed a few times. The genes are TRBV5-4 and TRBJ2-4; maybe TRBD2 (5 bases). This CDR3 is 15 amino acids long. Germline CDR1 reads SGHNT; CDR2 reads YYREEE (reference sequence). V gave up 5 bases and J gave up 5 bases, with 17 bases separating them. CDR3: CASRKDVSEENIQYF. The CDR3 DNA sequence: TGTGCCAGCAGAAAGGACGTGTCGGAGGAAAACATTCAGTACTTC.

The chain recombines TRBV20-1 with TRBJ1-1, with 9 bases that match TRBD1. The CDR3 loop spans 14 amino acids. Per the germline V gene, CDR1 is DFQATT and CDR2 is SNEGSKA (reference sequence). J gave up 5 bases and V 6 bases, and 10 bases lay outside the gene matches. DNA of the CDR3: TGCAGTGCATACCTACAGGGGGCGGGGACTGAAGCTTTCTTT. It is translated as CSAYLQGAGTEAFF.

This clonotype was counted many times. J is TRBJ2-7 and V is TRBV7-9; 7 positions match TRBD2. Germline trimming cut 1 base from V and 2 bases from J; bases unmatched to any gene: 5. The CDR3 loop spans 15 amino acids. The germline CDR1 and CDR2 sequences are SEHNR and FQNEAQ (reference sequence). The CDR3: CASSLGGGGPYEQYF. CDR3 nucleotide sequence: TGTGCCAGCAGCTTAGGGGGCGGGGGACCCTACGAGCAGTACTTC.

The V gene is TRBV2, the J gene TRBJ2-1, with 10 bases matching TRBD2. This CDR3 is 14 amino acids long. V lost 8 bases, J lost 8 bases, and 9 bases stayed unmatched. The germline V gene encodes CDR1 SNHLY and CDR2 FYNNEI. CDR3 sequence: CASELASGSHEQFF. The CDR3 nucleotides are TGTGCCAGCGAATTGGCTAGCGGGAGTCATGAGCAGTTCTTC.

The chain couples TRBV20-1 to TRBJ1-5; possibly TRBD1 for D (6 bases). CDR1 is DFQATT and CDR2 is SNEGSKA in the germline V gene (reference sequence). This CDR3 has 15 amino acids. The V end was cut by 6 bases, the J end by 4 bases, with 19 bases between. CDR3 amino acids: CSATRGGQGNQPQHF. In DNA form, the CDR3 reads TGCAGTGCCACCCGCGGGGGGCAAGGGAATCAGCCCCAGCATTTT.

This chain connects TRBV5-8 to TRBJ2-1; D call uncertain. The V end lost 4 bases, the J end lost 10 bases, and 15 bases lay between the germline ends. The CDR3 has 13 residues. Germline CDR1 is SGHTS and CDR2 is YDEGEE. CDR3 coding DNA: TGTGCCAGCAGCCCGGCGGCGGTAAGCGAGCAGTTCTTC. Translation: CASSPAAVSEQFF. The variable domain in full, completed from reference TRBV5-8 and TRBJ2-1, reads EAGVTQSPTHLIKTRGQQATLRCSPISGHTSVYWYQQALGLGLQFLLWYDEGEERNRGNFPPRFSGRQFPNYSSELNVNALELEDSALYLCASSPAAVSEQFFGPGTRLTVL.

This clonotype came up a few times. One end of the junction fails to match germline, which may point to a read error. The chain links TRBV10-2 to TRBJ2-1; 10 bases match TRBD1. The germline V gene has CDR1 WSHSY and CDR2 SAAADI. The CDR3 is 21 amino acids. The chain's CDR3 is CASSERQGAFYGVSSYDEQFF. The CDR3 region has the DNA TGCGCCAGCAGTGAGAGACAGGGGGCCTTTTACGGGGTCAGCTCCTACGATGAGCAGTTCTTC.

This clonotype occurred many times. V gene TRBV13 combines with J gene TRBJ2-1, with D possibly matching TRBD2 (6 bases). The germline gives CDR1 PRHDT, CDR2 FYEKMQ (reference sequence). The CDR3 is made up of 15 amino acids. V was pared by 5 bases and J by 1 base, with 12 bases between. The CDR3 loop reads CASSRSLASYNEQFF. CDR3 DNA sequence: TGTGCCAGCAGCCGTTCACTAGCTTCCTACAATGAGCAGTTCTTC.

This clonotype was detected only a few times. CDR3 sequence reads: CSLRDGNQPQHF. The DNA for the CDR3 is TGCAGCCTCCGGGACGGGAATCAGCCCCAGCATTTT. V is TRBV29-1 and J is TRBJ1-5, with D tentatively TRBD1 (5 bases). Germline CDR1 SQVTM, CDR2 ANQGSEA. With 8 bases removed from V and 4 bases from J, the gap between germline ends came to 12 bases. The CDR3 length is 12 residues.

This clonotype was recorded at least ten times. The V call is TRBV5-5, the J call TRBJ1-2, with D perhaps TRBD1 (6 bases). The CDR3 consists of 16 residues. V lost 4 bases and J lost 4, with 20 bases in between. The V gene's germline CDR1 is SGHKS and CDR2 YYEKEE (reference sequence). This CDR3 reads CASSPAGARFSYGYTF. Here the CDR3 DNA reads TGTGCCAGCAGCCCGGCGGGGGCTCGGTTCAGCTATGGCTACACCTTC.

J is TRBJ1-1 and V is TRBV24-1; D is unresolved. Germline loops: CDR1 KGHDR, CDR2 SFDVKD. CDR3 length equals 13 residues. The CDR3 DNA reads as TGTGCGGAGCGACTGCCATGGGGCACTGAAGCTTTCTTT. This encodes CAERLPWGTEAFF.

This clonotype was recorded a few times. The CDR3, as DNA: TGTGCCAGCAGTGACGTTTCGGGGGCCGGGGAGCTGTTTTTT. As protein: CASSDVSGAGELFF. The chain links TRBV6-1 to TRBJ2-2; weak D call: TRBD2 (6 bases). There are 14 residues in the CDR3. V was cut by 3 bases and J by 6 bases, with 11 bases left in between. Per germline, CDR1 MNHNS and CDR2 SASEGT.

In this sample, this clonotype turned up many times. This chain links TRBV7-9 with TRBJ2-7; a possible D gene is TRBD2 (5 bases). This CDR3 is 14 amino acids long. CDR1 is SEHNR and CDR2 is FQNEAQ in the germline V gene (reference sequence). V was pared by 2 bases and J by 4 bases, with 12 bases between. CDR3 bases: TGTGCCAGCAGCTTACAGGAGGCCTTTTACGAGCAGTACTTC. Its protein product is CASSLQEAFYEQYF.

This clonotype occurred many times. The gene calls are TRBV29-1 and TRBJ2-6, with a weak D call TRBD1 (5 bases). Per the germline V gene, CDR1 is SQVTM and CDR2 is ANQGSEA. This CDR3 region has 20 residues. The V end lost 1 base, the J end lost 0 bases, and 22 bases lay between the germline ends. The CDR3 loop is CSVEVASGKITHSGANVLTF. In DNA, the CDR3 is TGCAGCGTTGAAGTGGCGTCAGGGAAGATTACTCACTCTGGGGCCAACGTCCTGACTTTC.

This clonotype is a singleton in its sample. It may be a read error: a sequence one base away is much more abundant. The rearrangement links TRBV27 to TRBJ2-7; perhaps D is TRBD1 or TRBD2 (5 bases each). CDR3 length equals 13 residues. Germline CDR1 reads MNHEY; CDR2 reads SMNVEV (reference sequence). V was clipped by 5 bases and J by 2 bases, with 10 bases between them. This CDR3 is CASSGRDAYEQYF. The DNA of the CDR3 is TGTGCCAGCAGTGGCAGGGACGCCTACGAGCAGTACTTC.

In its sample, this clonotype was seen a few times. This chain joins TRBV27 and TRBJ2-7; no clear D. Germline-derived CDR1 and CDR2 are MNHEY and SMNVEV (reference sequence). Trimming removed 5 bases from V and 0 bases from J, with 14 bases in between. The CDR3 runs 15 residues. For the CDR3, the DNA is TGTGCCAGCAGTCTAATTTCCGGAAGCTCCTACGAGCAGTACTTC. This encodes CASSLISGSSYEQYF.

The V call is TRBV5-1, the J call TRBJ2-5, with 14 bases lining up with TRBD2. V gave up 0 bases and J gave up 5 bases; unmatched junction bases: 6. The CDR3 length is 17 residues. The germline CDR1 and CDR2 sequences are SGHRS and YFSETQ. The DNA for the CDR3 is TGCGCCAGCAGCTTGGTTCCGGGACTAGCGGGAGATGAGACCCAGTACTTC. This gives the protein CASSLVPGLAGDETQYF.

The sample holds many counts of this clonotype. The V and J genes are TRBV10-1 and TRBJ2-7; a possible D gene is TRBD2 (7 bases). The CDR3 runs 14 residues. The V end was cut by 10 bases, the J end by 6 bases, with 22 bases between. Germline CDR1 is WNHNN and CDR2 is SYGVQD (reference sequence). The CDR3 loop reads CATGGGVQRCEQYF. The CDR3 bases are TGCGCCACCGGAGGGGGGGTCCAACGGTGCGAGCAGTACTTC.

This CDR3 is CAGKDQGYGYTF. In nucleotides, the CDR3 is TGTGCCGGCAAGGATCAGGGTTATGGCTACACCTTC. The gene calls are TRBV2 and TRBJ1-2, with a possible D match to TRBD1 (5 bases). This CDR3 has 12 amino acids. The germline V gene encodes CDR1 SNHLY and CDR2 FYNNEI. V gave up 11 bases and J gave up 5 bases, with 15 bases separating them. The complete variable domain, with remaining parts taken from reference TRBV2 and TRBJ1-2, reads EPEVTQTPSHQVTQMGQEVILRCVPISNHLYFYWYRQILGQKVEFLVSFYNNEISEKSEIFDDQFSVERPDGSNFTLKIRSTKLEDSAMYFCAGKDQGYGYTFGSGTRLTVV.

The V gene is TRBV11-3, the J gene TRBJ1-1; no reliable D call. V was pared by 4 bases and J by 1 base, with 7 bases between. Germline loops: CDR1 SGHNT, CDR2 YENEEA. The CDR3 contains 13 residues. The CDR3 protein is CASSSLANTEAFF. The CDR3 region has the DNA TGTGCCAGCAGCTCGCTAGCGAACACTGAAGCTTTCTTT.

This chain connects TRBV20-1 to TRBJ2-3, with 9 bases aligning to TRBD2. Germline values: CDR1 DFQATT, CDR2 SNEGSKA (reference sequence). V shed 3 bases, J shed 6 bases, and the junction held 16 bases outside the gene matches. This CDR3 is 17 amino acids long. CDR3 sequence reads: CSARGVSGGRAIDTQYF. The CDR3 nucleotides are TGCAGTGCTAGGGGGGTTAGCGGCGGGAGGGCCATCGATACGCAGTATTTT.

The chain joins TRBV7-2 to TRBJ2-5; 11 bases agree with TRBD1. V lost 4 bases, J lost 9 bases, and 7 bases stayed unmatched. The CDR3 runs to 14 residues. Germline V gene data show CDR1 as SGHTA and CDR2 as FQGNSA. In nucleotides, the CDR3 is TGTGCCAGCAGCTGGACAGGGGGCGCAAGGCCCCAGTACTTC. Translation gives CASSWTGGARPQYF.

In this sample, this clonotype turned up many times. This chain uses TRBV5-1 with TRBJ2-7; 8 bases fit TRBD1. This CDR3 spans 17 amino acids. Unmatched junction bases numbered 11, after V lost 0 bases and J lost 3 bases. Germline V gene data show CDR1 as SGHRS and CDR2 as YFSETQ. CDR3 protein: CASSLGGQGYGYYEQYF. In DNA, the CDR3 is TGCGCCAGCAGCTTGGGAGGACAGGGTTACGGGTACTACGAGCAGTACTTC.

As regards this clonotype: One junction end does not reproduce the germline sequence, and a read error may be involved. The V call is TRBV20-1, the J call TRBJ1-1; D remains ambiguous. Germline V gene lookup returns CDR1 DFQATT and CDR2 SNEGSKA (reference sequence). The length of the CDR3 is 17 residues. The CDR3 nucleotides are TGCAGTGCTAGAGATCCCCATTTTGTGCGAGAGAACACGGAAGCTTTCTTT. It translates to CSARDPHFVRENTEAFF.

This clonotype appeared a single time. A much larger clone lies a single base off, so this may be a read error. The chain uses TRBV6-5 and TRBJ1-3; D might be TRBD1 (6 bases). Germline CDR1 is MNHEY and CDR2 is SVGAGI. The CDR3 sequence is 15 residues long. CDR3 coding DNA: TGTGCCAGCAGTTCAGCAGGGGTCTCTGGAAACATCATATATTTT. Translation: CASSSAGVSGNIIYF.

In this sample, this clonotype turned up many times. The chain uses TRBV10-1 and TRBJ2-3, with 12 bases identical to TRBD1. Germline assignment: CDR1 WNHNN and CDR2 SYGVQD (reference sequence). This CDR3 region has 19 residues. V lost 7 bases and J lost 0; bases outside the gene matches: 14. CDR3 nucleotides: TGCGCCAGCAATAAGGGACAGGGGGCGTTCTTCTCTAGCACAGATACGCAGTATTTT. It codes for CASNKGQGAFFSSTDTQYF.

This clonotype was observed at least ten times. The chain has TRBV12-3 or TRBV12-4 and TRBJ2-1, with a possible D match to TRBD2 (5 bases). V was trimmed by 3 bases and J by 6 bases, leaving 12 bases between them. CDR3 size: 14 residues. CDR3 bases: TGTGCCAGCAGTTTCGCGGGCAGGAGCAATGAGCAGTTCTTC. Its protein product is CASSFAGRSNEQFF.

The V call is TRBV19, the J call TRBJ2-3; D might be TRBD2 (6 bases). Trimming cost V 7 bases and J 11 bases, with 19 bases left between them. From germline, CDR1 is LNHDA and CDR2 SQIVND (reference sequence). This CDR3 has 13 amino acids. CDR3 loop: CASTPRGSREQYF. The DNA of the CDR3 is TGTGCCAGTACCCCTCGGGGGAGCCGTGAGCAGTATTTT.

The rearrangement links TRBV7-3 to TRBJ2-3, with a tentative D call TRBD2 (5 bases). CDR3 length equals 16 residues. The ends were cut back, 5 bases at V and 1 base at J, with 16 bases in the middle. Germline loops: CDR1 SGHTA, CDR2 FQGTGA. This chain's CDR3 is CASSQEPGLGTDTQYF. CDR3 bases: TGTGCCAGCAGCCAAGAACCAGGACTCGGCACAGATACGCAGTATTTT.

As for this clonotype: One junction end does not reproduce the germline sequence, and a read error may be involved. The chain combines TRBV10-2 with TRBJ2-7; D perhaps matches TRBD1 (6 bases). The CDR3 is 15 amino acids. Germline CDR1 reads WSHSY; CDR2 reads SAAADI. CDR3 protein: CASGEFPGQHYEQYF. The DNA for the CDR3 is TGCGCCAGCGGTGAATTTCCGGGACAACACTACGAGCAGTACTTC.

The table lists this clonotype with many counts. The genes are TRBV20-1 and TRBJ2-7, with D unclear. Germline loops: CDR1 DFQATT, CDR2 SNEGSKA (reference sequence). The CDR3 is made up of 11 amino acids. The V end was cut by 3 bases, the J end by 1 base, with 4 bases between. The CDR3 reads CSARDSYEQYF. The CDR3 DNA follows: TGCAGTGCTAGGGATTCCTACGAGCAGTACTTC.